This is a list of T cell receptor beta chains from one sample in a study of CD8 T cells in Susac syndrome. MiXCR, applied by TCRdb to the immunoSEQ multiplex PCR reads, yields one record per CDR3 protein. The sample records about 300,000 distinct CDR3 sequences, roughly nine tenths being singletons. The specimen was CD4+ T cells from PBMCs. These receptors were taken from a human donor with multiple sclerosis. CDR3s include the opening cysteine and the closing phenylalanine or tryptophan. A D gene is named only where the DNA matches it firmly.

cdr3_length j_call v_call d_call cdr3_nt cdr3_aa
16 TRBJ1-5 TRBV7-2 - TGTGCCAGCAGCTTAGAGGGGATCTCTGGGGGTCAGCCCCAGCATTTT CASSLEGISGGQPQHF
13 TRBJ2-7 TRBV7-2 - TGTGCCAGCAGCCCCTCGGGACTCCGCTCCGTATTGTTC CASSPSGLRSVLF
14 TRBJ1-2 TRBV20-1 TRBD1 TGCAGTGCTAGGAGGGACAGGGTAGACTATGGCTACACCTTC CSARRDRVDYGYTF
14 TRBJ2-1 TRBV29-1 TRBD2 TGCAGCGGGGATAGCGGGAAACAATACAATGAGCAGTTCTTC CSGDSGKQYNEQFF
14 TRBJ1-2 TRBV7-2 - TGTGCCAGCAGGATAGCGGGTACTTCCTATGGCTACACCTTC CASRIAGTSYGYTF
14 TRBJ1-6 TRBV5-1 - TGCGCCAGCAGCCCGGGAAGATCTAATTCACCCCTCCACTTT CASSPGRSNSPLHF
13 TRBJ1-2 TRBV7-2 - TGTGCCAGCAGCTTAGAGGGGGATTATGGCTACACCTTC CASSLEGDYGYTF
17 TRBJ1-2 TRBV20-1 - TGCAGTGCTAGAGATGGGGCAGGCTGGGGGACCAACTATGGCTACACCTTC CSARDGAGWGTNYGYTF
15 TRBJ2-3 TRBV7-2 TRBD2 TGTGCCAGCAGCCGCACCGGGACTAGTCTAGATACGCAGTATTTT CASSRTGTSLDTQYF
16 TRBJ2-3 TRBV20-1 - TGCAGTGCTAGGACCCCGGGGCTCCGGGGCACAGATACGCAGTATTTT CSARTPGLRGTDTQYF
11 TRBJ1-4 TRBV23-1 - TGCGCCAGCAGTCAGTCGGGAAAACTGTTTTTT CASSQSGKLFF
15 TRBJ2-2 TRBV7-3 TRBD1 TGTGCCAGCAAGGCCGACAGGGGAACCACCGGGGAGCTGTTTTTT CASKADRGTTGELFF
16 TRBJ1-1 TRBV5-1 - TGCGCCAGCAGCTCCGGGTGGGGGACGGCGAACACTGAAGCTTTCTTT CASSSGWGTANTEAFF
14 TRBJ1-1 TRBV6-1 - TGTGCCAGCAGTGAACAGGCGTCGAACACTGAAGCTTTCTTT CASSEQASNTEAFF
16 TRBJ2-5 TRBV29-1 TRBD2 TGCAGCGTTGAAGGGGGGCTAGCGGGCAACCAAGAGACCCAGTACTTC CSVEGGLAGNQETQYF
13 TRBJ1-1 TRBV20-1 - TGCAGTGCCCCGGACCAGCTGAACACTGAAGCTTTCTTT CSAPDQLNTEAFF
14 TRBJ2-5 TRBV18 TRBD1 TGTGCCAGCTCACACGGGACAGGCGCGGAGACCCAGTACTTC CASSHGTGAETQYF
14 TRBJ1-6 TRBV12-3/TRBV12-4 - TGTGCCAGCAGTGGACCGAAAAATAATTCACCCCTCCACTTT CASSGPKNNSPLHF
16 TRBJ2-3 TRBV2 TRBD1 TGTGCCAGCAGTGCCCGACAGGGGCTCCGCACAGATACGCAGTATTTT CASSARQGLRTDTQYF
14 TRBJ2-1 TRBV30 TRBD2 TGTGCCTCATCTAGCGGGAGCACCTACAATGAGCAGTTCTTC CASSSGSTYNEQFF